A selection of T cell receptor beta chains follows, all from one sample in a study of blood T cell repertoires in COVID-19. Assay: immunoSEQ multiplex PCR; the TCRdb copy retains only in-frame clones and omits some. Of about 210,000 clones listed, roughly 90% were seen once; the top ten hold around 4.8%. Sequencing was performed on peripheral blood. The source of these receptors is a woman aged 40 to 50 with acute or convalescent COVID-19. The CDR3 runs from the conserved cysteine through the conserved F or W. D genes are given only for firm matches.

j_call v_call d_call cdr3_nt cdr3_aa
TRBJ1-5 TRBV7-3 NA TGTGCCAGCAGCCTCCTGGGGGGTAGCAATCAGCCCCAGCATTTT CASSLLGGSNQPQHF
TRBJ1-5 TRBV5-8 TRBD1 TGTGCCAGCAGCCCCGGCGACAGGGGCCTTAGCAATCAGCCCCAGCATTTT CASSPGDRGLSNQPQHF
TRBJ1-2 TRBV28 TRBD1 TGTGCCAGCAGCCAGGGGGCACTTAACTATGGCTACACCTTC CASSQGALNYGYTF
TRBJ2-1 TRBV4-1 NA TGCGCCAGCAGCCAAGTGCAGGGTCGGCGTCTTTACAATGAGCAGTTCTTC CASSQVQGRRLYNEQFF
TRBJ1-2 TRBV3-1/TRBV3-2 NA TGTGCCAGCAGCCAGACCGGGACACACTATGGCTACACCTTC CASSQTGTHYGYTF
TRBJ1-5 TRBV27 NA TGTGCCAGCAGTTATGACACCACCAGCAATCAGCCCCAGCATTTT CASSYDTTSNQPQHF
TRBJ2-2 TRBV6-5 NA TGTGCCAGCAGTCGACGAGACAGACACACCGGGGAGCTGTTTTTT CASSRRDRHTGELFF
TRBJ1-4 TRBV5-1 TRBD1 TGCGCCAGCAGCTTGGGACAGGGGGCTGTTAATGAAAAACTGTTTTTT CASSLGQGAVNEKLFF
TRBJ2-3 TRBV10-2 TRBD2 TGCGCCAGCAGTGCTCGGGACTATAGCACAGATACGCAGTATTTT CASSARDYSTDTQYF
TRBJ2-1 TRBV7-6 TRBD2 TGTGCCAGCAGCTCGTTAGCGGGGCCCTCCTACAATGAGCAGTTCTTC CASSSLAGPSYNEQFF
TRBJ1-2 TRBV21-1 NA TGTGCCAGCAGCAAAGGACCAAGCCTAGTGAGGATAGTCGCGAACTATGGCTACACCTTC CASSKGPSLVRIVANYGYTF
TRBJ2-5 TRBV24-1 NA TGTGCCACCAGTGAGAACAGTTTACAAGAGACCCAGTACTTC CATSENSLQETQYF
TRBJ1-4 TRBV23-1 NA TGCGCCAGCAGTTGGAGTTCAACTAATGAAAAACTGTTTTTT CASSWSSTNEKLFF